One sample yielded the 22 T cell receptor beta chains listed below, sequenced in a study of PD-1 blockade in classical Hodgkin lymphoma. Generated by immunoSEQ multiplex PCR, the TCRdb table keeps only in-frame clones and is missing some. This table has about 17,000 clones, 65% to 85% appearing once. Time point denoted: cycle 4 day 1 (C4D1), after 6 weeks of nivolumab. After autologous stem cell transplantation all patients relapsed, and prior brentuximab vedotin exposure differed between cohorts. Thawed PBMCs yielded CD4+ T cells through magnetic negative selection. The sequences come from CD4+ T cells from blood, collected before the fourth cycle of nivolumab. The receptor source for this set is a human donor with classical Hodgkin lymphoma.

This clone was counted only a few times. This rearrangement joins TRBV25-1 to TRBJ2-1, with 12 bases lining up with TRBD2. The V segment lost 6 bases and the J segment 8 bases; nucleotides outside the gene matches: 8. From germline, CDR1 is MGHDK and CDR2 SYGVNS. The CDR3 extends over 15 amino acids. The CDR3 DNA sequence: TGTGCCAGCAGCCTAGCGGGAGGGCCTATTTATGAGCAGTTCTTC. Protein product: CASSLAGGPIYEQFF.

The rearrangement uses TRBV2 and TRBJ2-3; D possibly corresponds to TRBD2 (7 bases). Germline lookup yields CDR1 SNHLY and CDR2 FYNNEI. The CDR3 has 14 residues. V was cut by 7 bases and J by 5 bases, with 16 bases left in between. CDR3 sequence reads: CASTRGGAQDTQYF. For the CDR3, the DNA is TGTGCCAGCACCCGAGGGGGGGCGCAAGATACGCAGTATTTT.

This chain uses TRBV28 with TRBJ2-7; 15 positions match TRBD2. Germline lookup yields CDR1 MDHEN and CDR2 SYDVKM. Germline trimming cut 6 bases from V and 3 bases from J; bases unmatched to any gene: 3. CDR3 length: 15 amino acids. DNA of the CDR3: TGTGCCAGCAGGGGACTAGCGGGAGGTCACTACGAGCAGTACTTC. Protein product: CASRGLAGGHYEQYF.

This clone has a single count. The V gene is TRBV6-5, the J gene TRBJ2-7; D may be TRBD2 (6 bases). CDR1 and CDR2 (germline): MNHEY, SVGAGI. The CDR3 has 14 amino acids. V shed 5 bases and J shed 3 bases, with 14 bases lying between them. The CDR3 region has the DNA TGTGCCAGCAGTCTACCCCTAGCGCACTACGAGCAGTACTTC. It is translated as CASSLPLAHYEQYF.

The chain has TRBV28 and TRBJ1-1; D is unclear. The germline CDR1 and CDR2 sequences are MDHEN and SYDVKM. The CDR3 totals 12 residues. V was clipped by 3 bases and J by 6 bases, with 8 bases between them. Here the CDR3 reads CASSLAFPEAFF. In DNA, the CDR3 is TGTGCCAGCAGTTTGGCGTTCCCTGAAGCTTTCTTT.

This chain uses TRBV6-5 with TRBJ1-2; D is perhaps TRBD1 (6 bases). CDR3 length: 14 residues. The V end lost 7 bases, the J end lost 2 bases, and 14 bases lay between the germline ends. Germline V gives CDR1 MNHEY, CDR2 SVGAGI. The DNA for the CDR3 is TGTGCCAGCAATACTGATAGGGGGAACTATGGCTACACCTTC. Protein product: CASNTDRGNYGYTF.

V and J are TRBV6-1 and TRBJ2-7; TRBD2 aligns across 10 bases. The CDR3 length is 15 residues. CDR1 MNHNS and CDR2 SASEGT come from the germline V gene. V was clipped by 7 bases and J by 4 bases; unmatched bases: 10. CDR3 in amino acids: CASTASGSRGYEQYF. DNA for the CDR3: TGTGCCAGCACGGCTAGCGGGAGTCGGGGGTACGAGCAGTACTTC.

The CDR3 nucleotides are TGTGCCAGCTCACCTTCAGGAAGCACAGATACGCAGTATTTT. This codes for CASSPSGSTDTQYF. The chain has TRBV18 and TRBJ2-3; D is undetermined. With 3 bases removed from V and 0 bases from J, the gap between germline ends came to 7 bases. There are 14 residues in the CDR3. Germline V CDR1 and CDR2: KGHSH, LQKENI.

The chain combines TRBV5-6 with TRBJ1-5; D is possibly TRBD1 (5 bases). With 2 bases removed from V and 1 base from J, the gap between germline ends came to 16 bases. This CDR3 is 17 amino acids long. Looked up from germline, CDR1 is SGHDT and CDR2 is YYEEEE. The CDR3 nucleotides are TGTGCCAGCAGCTTATTGGGGACCTCAGGGAGCAATCAGCCCCAGCATTTT. It specifies CASSLLGTSGSNQPQHF.

The V and J genes are TRBV28 and TRBJ2-1, with 13 bases that match TRBD2. Per the germline V gene, CDR1 is MDHEN and CDR2 is SYDVKM. This CDR3 has 16 residues. Trimming took 3 bases from V and 6 from J; bases not matched to a gene: 5. The CDR3 reads CASSLTRTSGSNEQFF. CDR3 nucleotides: TGTGCCAGCAGTTTGACCCGGACTAGCGGGAGCAATGAGCAGTTCTTC. Complete variable domain (other parts from reference TRBV28 and TRBJ2-1): DVKVTQSSRYLVKRTGEKVFLECVQDMDHENMFWYRQDPGLGLRLIYFSYDVKMKEKGDIPEGYSVSREKKERFSLILESASTNQTSMYLCASSLTRTSGSNEQFFGPGTRLTVL.

The chain combines TRBV21-1 with TRBJ2-7; the table's D call, TRBD2, has no DNA check behind it. TRBV21-1 is noted as a pseudogene. The CDR3 has 14 amino acids. CDR3 loop: CASSKDARGYEQYF. The CDR3 DNA reads TGTGCCAGCAGCAAAGATGCCCGGGGATACGAGCAGTACTTC.

This chain joins TRBV11-2 and TRBJ1-4; TRBD1 aligns across 9 bases. This CDR3 contains 14 residues. The germline V gene has CDR1 SGHAT and CDR2 FQNNGV. J lost 3 bases, V lost 5 bases, and 1 base had no gene match. The CDR3 is CASSDRGSNEKLFF. Here the CDR3 DNA reads TGTGCCAGCAGCGACAGGGGGTCTAATGAAAAACTGTTTTTT.

The chain has TRBV19 and TRBJ2-2; a weak D match, TRBD1 (6 bases). The CDR3 spans 15 residues. Per germline, CDR1 LNHDA and CDR2 SQIVND (reference sequence). V lost 1 base to trimming and J lost 0 bases, with 6 bases between them. The CDR3 DNA reads TGTGCCAGTAGTATAGGGACAGCGAACACCGGGGAGCTGTTTTTT. Encoded protein: CASSIGTANTGELFF.

The V and J genes are TRBV10-3 and TRBJ1-1, with 7 bases matching TRBD1. In germline, CDR1 is ENHRY, CDR2 SYGVKD. With 4 bases clipped from V and 3 bases from J, the junction kept 8 bases outside the gene matches. There are 15 residues in the CDR3. The CDR3 protein is CAISGGQTLDTEAFF. CDR3 DNA: TGTGCCATCAGTGGGGGACAGACCCTTGACACTGAAGCTTTCTTT.

This chain uses TRBV7-9 with TRBJ1-1; no firm D call. With 5 bases removed from V and 7 bases from J, the gap between germline ends came to 11 bases. Per the germline V gene, CDR1 is SEHNR and CDR2 is FQNEAQ (reference sequence). This CDR3 contains 12 residues. CDR3 loop: CASSPIRGEAFF. CDR3 sequence (DNA): TGTGCCAGCAGCCCAATACGGGGTGAAGCTTTCTTT.

The J gene is TRBJ2-6, the V gene TRBV28; 8 bases are shared with TRBD1. The CDR3 is made up of 17 amino acids. The junction had 7 bases not matched to a gene; V was cut back by 6 bases and J by 0 bases. Looked up from germline, CDR1 is MDHEN and CDR2 is SYDVKM. This chain's CDR3 is CASSSDRAVSGANVLTF. CDR3 sequence (DNA): TGTGCCAGCAGCTCGGACAGGGCAGTCTCTGGGGCCAACGTCCTGACTTTC.

The J gene is TRBJ2-1, the V gene TRBV5-6; D is possibly TRBD1 (6 bases). V was shortened by 9 bases and J by 4 bases, with 26 bases between the two germline ends. This CDR3 contains 17 residues. From germline, CDR1 is SGHDT and CDR2 YYEEEE. CDR3 region: CATRITPDRNPYNEQFF. CDR3 nucleotide sequence: TGTGCCACCAGAATTACACCAGACAGGAACCCATACAATGAGCAGTTCTTC.

This clone came up a few times. The gene calls are TRBV5-1 and TRBJ2-1; 12 bases agree with TRBD2. The CDR3 extends over 15 amino acids. With V trimmed by 4 bases and J by 5 bases, 4 bases remained unmatched. Germline V gene data show CDR1 as SGHRS and CDR2 as YFSETQ. Here the CDR3 reads CASSTLAGGDNEQFF. The CDR3, as DNA: TGCGCCAGCAGCACACTAGCGGGAGGCGACAATGAGCAGTTCTTC.

The CDR3 coding sequence is TGTGCCAGCAGTGTACCACAGGGGGCGAGCGCTGAAGCTTTCTTT. This translates into CASSVPQGASAEAFF. The gene calls are TRBV28 and TRBJ1-1; 9 bases fit TRBD1. The CDR3 extends over 15 amino acids. In germline, CDR1 is MDHEN, CDR2 SYDVKM. J lost 6 bases, V lost 5 bases, and 10 bases had no gene match.

This sequence joins TRBV4-1 and TRBJ2-7, with 9 positions matching TRBD2. Trimming took 4 bases from V and 3 from J; bases not matched to a gene: 7. Germline loops: CDR1 MGHRA, CDR2 YSYEKL. CDR3 size: 15 residues. The chain's CDR3 is CASSRDGTSIYEQYF. DNA for the CDR3: TGCGCCAGCAGCCGAGACGGGACTAGCATCTACGAGCAGTACTTC.

The J gene is TRBJ2-7, the V gene TRBV7-2; D is unresolved. The germline CDR1 and CDR2 sequences are SGHTA and FQGNSA. This CDR3 contains 15 residues. Trimming stripped 1 base from V and 6 bases from J, with 16 bases between. Here the CDR3 DNA reads TGTGCCAGCAGCTTAGATATCTTGGCCCCGGGCGAGCAGTACTTC. Translation: CASSLDILAPGEQYF.

This sequence joins TRBV18 and TRBJ2-7; D is possibly TRBD2 (6 bases). V was pared by 6 bases and J by 4 bases, with 19 bases between. Germline lookup yields CDR1 KGHSH and CDR2 LQKENI. This CDR3 comprises 15 residues. For the CDR3, the DNA is TGTGCCAGCTCCCCCGGGACTGATTCCTTTTACGAGCAGTACTTC. It specifies CASSPGTDSFYEQYF.